This entry lists 16 T cell receptor beta chains sequenced from one sample in a study of Tregs in tolerant kidney transplant recipients. Related graft donors supplied nonmyeloablative bone marrow transplants, and mixed chimerism was transient. TCRdb's table, derived via immunoSEQ multiplex PCR, lists solely in-frame clones and lacks some. With about 14,000 clones in the sample, the ten largest clones hold 27%. The input for sequencing was CD8+ T cells from blood (PBMCs), taken 6 months after the transplant. These receptors originate from a human patient who received a combined kidney and bone marrow transplant. Some of the T cells may derive from the graft donor.

Concerning this clone itself: From the germline J gene comes the end of the CDR3, since the read stops 3 residues before it. The gene calls are TRBV11-3 and TRBJ2-1; D is possibly TRBD2 (5 bases). V lost 5 bases to trimming and J lost 3 bases, with 8 bases between them. This CDR3 spans 13 amino acids. Germline CDR1 is SGHNT and CDR2 is YENEEA. Here the CDR3 reads CASSPRGYNEQFF. The CDR3 DNA, read in part, is TGTGCCAGCAGCCCCCGGGGCTACAATGAG.

Details on this clone: The read ends 3 residues shy of where the CDR3 ends; the end is completed using the germline J gene. This sequence joins TRBV12-3 or TRBV12-4 and TRBJ2-7; the D gene is possibly TRBD2 (6 bases). The CDR3 is made up of 13 amino acids. V was shortened by 4 bases and J by 2 bases, with 9 bases between the two germline ends. The CDR3 DNA, read in part, is TGTGCCAGCAGTTCGGGGGATACCTACGAG. Its translation is CASSSGDTYE. Given in full, the CDR3 is CASSSGDTYEQYF.

In regard to this clone: Read data end 3 residues before the CDR3 end; the end is taken from the germline J gene. The V gene is TRBV12-5, the J gene TRBJ2-1; no clear D gene. Germline V lookup: CDR1 LGHNT, CDR2 FRNRAP. Trimming removed 0 bases from V and 7 bases from J, with 4 bases in between. This CDR3 region has 12 residues. The CDR3 sequence: CASGLVRNEQFF. The part of the CDR3 DNA that was read is TGTGCTAGTGGTTTGGTACGGAATGAG.

Worth noting for this clone: The CDR3 end falls 3 residues outside the read, so it is completed with the germline J gene. The gene calls are TRBV2 and TRBJ1-2, with D hard to call. Germline-derived CDR1 and CDR2 are SNHLY and FYNNEI. V was trimmed by 8 bases and J by 2 bases, leaving 12 bases between them. This CDR3 has 13 amino acids. The part of the CDR3 DNA that was read is TGTGCCAGCCTCCCTCCAGAGAACTATGGC. Translating it yields CASLPPENYG. Given in full, the CDR3 is CASLPPENYGYTF.

As to this clone: The read finishes 3 residues shy of the CDR3 end, and the germline J gene is used to complete it. The genes are TRBV7-9 and TRBJ2-5, with 8 nucleotides matching TRBD2. V was clipped by 5 bases and J by 4 bases; unmatched bases: 9. This CDR3 is 15 amino acids long. The germline CDR1 and CDR2 sequences are SEHNR and FQNEAQ (reference sequence). Partial CDR3 DNA: TGTGCCAGCAGCGCCGCGGGGGGAAATCGAGAGACC. Translation gives CASSAAGGNRET. The CDR3 in full is CASSAAGGNRETQYF.

Points on this clone: The read stops 3 residues short of the end of the CDR3; the missing end is completed from the germline J gene. This sequence joins TRBV6-1 and TRBJ1-5, with TRBD1 matching 7 bases. The CDR3 is 15 residues long. V lost 2 bases and J lost 2; bases outside the gene matches: 3. CDR1 MNHNS and CDR2 SASEGT come from the germline V gene. The chain's CDR3 is CASSEYRGGNQPQHF. CDR3 DNA, as far as it was read: TGTGCCAGCAGTGAATACAGGGGTGGCAATCAGCCC.

A word on this clone: The read terminates 3 residues ahead of where the CDR3 ends, so the germline J gene completes it. The rearrangement links TRBV10-3 to TRBJ2-2; D not certain. CDR3 length: 15 amino acids. V was pared by 1 base and J by 3 bases, with 9 bases between. CDR1 ENHRY and CDR2 SYGVKD come from the germline V gene. The sequenced CDR3 bases are TGTGCCATCAGTGAGTTCGGTTTTTACACCGGGGAG. It specifies CAISEFGFYTGE. In full, the CDR3 is CAISEFGFYTGELFF.

With regard to this clone: Read sequence stops 3 residues before the CDR3 end, and the germline J gene provides the missing end. This chain uses TRBV29-1 with TRBJ2-7, with D possibly being TRBD1 (5 bases). Trimming shortened V by 7 bases and J by 2 bases, and 15 bases separated the two germline ends. The germline V gene has CDR1 SQVTM and CDR2 ANQGSEA. The CDR3 has 13 amino acids. CDR3 DNA (partial): TGCAGCGCGTATGACAGTGCAACCTACGAG. Its protein product is CSAYDSATYE. Given in full, the CDR3 is CSAYDSATYEQYF.

Of note for this clone: The DNA ends 3 residues before the CDR3 does, and the rest of the CDR3 is filled in from the germline J gene. The V call is TRBV7-6, the J call TRBJ2-1, with 10 bases that match TRBD2. This CDR3 is built from 16 residues. Germline CDR1 SGHVS, CDR2 FNYEAQ. V was pared by 5 bases and J by 8 bases, with 12 bases of the junction left unmatched. CDR3 bases read: TGTGCCAGCAGCAGCTATCTAGCGGGAGAGATCGATGAG. As protein: CASSSYLAGEIDE. The entire CDR3 is CASSSYLAGEIDEQFF.

On this clone: The read terminates 3 residues ahead of where the CDR3 ends, so the germline J gene completes it. The chain employs TRBV29-1 and TRBJ2-1, with D possibly matching TRBD1 (9 bases). Germline assignment: CDR1 SQVTM and CDR2 ANQGSEA. Trimming took 5 bases from V and 6 from J, leaving 17 bases between them. This CDR3 is 14 amino acids long. The sequenced CDR3 bases are TGCAGCGTTCGGGAGGGACAGGGCCTCAATGAG. The encoded protein is CSVREGQGLNE. The entire CDR3 sequence reads CSVREGQGLNEQFF.

Comments on this clone: The missing CDR3 end, 3 residues past where the read stops, is filled in from the germline J gene. The gene calls are TRBV2 and TRBJ2-7, with D perhaps matching TRBD2 (6 bases). CDR3 length: 12 residues. V lost 11 bases, J lost 0 bases, and 11 bases lay in between. CDR1 SNHLY and CDR2 FYNNEI come from the germline V gene. The CDR3 sequence is CAGERVSYEQYF. CDR3 DNA, as far as it was read: TGTGCCGGGGAGCGGGTCTCCTACGAG. The full variable domain, its missing parts supplied by reference TRBV2 and TRBJ2-7, is EPEVTQTPSHQVTQMGQEVILRCVPISNHLYFYWYRQILGQKVEFLVSFYNNEISEKSEIFDDQFSVERPDGSNFTLKIRSTKLEDSAMYFCAGERVSYEQYFGPGTRLTVT.

On this clone itself: The missing CDR3 end, 3 residues past where the read stops, is filled in from the germline J gene. The V call is TRBV7-9, the J call TRBJ2-7, with D perhaps matching TRBD2 (5 bases). Germline CDR1 and CDR2: SEHNR and FQNEAQ (reference sequence). The CDR3 runs to 13 residues. With 9 bases removed from V and 6 bases from J, the gap between germline ends came to 18 bases. The part of the CDR3 DNA that was read is TGTGCCAGTAGTATCCCCCTAGGAGGCGAG. This translates into CASSIPLGGE. The full CDR3 reads CASSIPLGGEQYF.

With regard to this clone: The read finishes 3 residues shy of the CDR3 end, and the germline J gene is used to complete it. The V call is TRBV5-1, the J call TRBJ2-2, with 8 bases lining up with TRBD1. Germline CDR1 SGHRS, CDR2 YFSETQ. The length of the CDR3 is 14 residues. V lost 5 bases to trimming and J lost 2 bases; unmatched junction nucleotides: 2. CDR3 DNA (partial): TGCGCCAGCAGGGGACAGGATAACACCGGGGAG. It translates to CASRGQDNTGE. The full CDR3 protein reads CASRGQDNTGELFF.

As to this clone: The CDR3 extends 3 residues past the end of the read, so its final part is completed from the germline J gene. V is TRBV7-9 and J is TRBJ2-4; TRBD1 is a possible D gene (6 bases). This CDR3 contains 12 residues. Germline CDR1 SEHNR, CDR2 FQNEAQ (reference sequence). CDR3 region: CASRQQGDVQYF. The sequenced CDR3 bases are TGTGCCAGCAGACAACAGGGCGATGTT.

A word on this clone: The read is 3 residues too short to cover the CDR3 end, so that end is filled in from the germline J gene. V gene TRBV5-5 combines with J gene TRBJ1-1; D gene uncertain. The V and J ends lost 4 bases and 4 bases respectively, with 5 bases between them. This CDR3 comprises 11 residues. The germline V gene has CDR1 SGHKS and CDR2 YYEKEE (reference sequence). The CDR3 bases that were read are TGTGCCAGCAGCCCGGGCACTGAA. Translating it yields CASSPGTE. The CDR3 as a whole reads CASSPGTEAFF.

A word on this clone: Read coverage stops 3 residues before the CDR3 terminus; the germline J gene supplies the remainder. The V gene is TRBV29-1, the J gene TRBJ2-7, with D possibly being TRBD1 (5 bases). Germline V gene sequence: CDR1 SQVTM, CDR2 ANQGSEA. Trimming removed 4 bases at V and 3 bases at J, with 13 bases between. The CDR3 has 13 amino acids. CDR3 sequence reads: CSVVGVGFYEQYF. CDR3 DNA (partial): TGCAGCGTTGTAGGGGTAGGGTTCTACGAG.